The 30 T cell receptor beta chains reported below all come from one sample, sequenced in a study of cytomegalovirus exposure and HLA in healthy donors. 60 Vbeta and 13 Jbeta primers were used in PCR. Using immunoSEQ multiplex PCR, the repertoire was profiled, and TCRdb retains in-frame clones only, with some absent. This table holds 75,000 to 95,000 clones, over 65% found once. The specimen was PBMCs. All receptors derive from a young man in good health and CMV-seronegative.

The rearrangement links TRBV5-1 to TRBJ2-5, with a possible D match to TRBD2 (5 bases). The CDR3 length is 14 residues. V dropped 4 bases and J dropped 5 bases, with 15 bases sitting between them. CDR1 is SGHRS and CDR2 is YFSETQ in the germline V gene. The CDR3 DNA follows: TGCGCCAGCAGCCCGGCGGGCGGCCAGGAGACCCAGTACTTC. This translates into CASSPAGGQETQYF.

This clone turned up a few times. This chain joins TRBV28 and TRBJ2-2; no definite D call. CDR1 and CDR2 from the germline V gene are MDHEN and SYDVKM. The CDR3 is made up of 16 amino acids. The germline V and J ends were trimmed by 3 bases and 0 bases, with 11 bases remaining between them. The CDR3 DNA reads TGTGCCAGCAGTTTCCCGTCCGGTTCGAACACCGGGGAGCTGTTTTTT. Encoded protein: CASSFPSGSNTGELFF.

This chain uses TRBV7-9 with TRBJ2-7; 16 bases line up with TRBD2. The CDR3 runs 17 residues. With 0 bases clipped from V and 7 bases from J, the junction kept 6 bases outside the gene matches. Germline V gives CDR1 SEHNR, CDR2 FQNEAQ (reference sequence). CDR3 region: CASSLAAGTSGRVEQYF. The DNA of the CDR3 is TGTGCCAGCAGCTTAGCCGCCGGGACTAGCGGGAGGGTTGAGCAGTACTTC.

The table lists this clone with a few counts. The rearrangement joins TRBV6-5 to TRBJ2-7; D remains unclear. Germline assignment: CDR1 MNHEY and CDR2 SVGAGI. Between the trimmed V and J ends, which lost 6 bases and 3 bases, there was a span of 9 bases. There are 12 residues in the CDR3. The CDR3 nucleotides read TGTGCCAGCAGATTAGAAGACTACGAGCAGTACTTC. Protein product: CASRLEDYEQYF.

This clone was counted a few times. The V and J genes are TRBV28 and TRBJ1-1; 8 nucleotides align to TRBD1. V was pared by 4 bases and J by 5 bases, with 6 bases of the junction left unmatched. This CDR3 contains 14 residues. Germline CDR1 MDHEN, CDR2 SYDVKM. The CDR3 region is CASSSQGAGTEAFF. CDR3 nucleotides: TGTGCCAGCAGTTCCCAGGGGGCGGGAACTGAAGCTTTCTTT.

CDR3 in amino acids: CASSPLWDRLYNEQFF. The CDR3 bases are TGTGCCAGCAGTCCCTTATGGGACAGACTTTACAATGAGCAGTTCTTC. V usage is TRBV27 and J usage is TRBJ2-1, with 7 bases fitting TRBD1. Germline CDR1 MNHEY, CDR2 SMNVEV (reference sequence). V shed 5 bases, J shed 4 bases, and the junction held 11 bases outside the gene matches. This CDR3 region has 16 residues.

The CDR3 is CASSLIGTDTQYF. The CDR3 bases are TGTGCCAGCAGCTTAATCGGGACAGATACGCAGTATTTT. The gene calls are TRBV11-2 and TRBJ2-3; D ambiguous. Deletions cut 2 bases from V and 3 bases from J, with 6 bases between. Germline V gives CDR1 SGHAT, CDR2 FQNNGV. The CDR3 loop spans 13 amino acids.

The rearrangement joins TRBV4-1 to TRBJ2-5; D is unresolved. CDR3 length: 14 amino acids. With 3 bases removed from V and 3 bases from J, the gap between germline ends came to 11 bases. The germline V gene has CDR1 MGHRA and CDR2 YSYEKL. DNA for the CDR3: TGCGCCAGCAGCCAGACACACTGGAAAGAGACCCAGTACTTC. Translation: CASSQTHWKETQYF.

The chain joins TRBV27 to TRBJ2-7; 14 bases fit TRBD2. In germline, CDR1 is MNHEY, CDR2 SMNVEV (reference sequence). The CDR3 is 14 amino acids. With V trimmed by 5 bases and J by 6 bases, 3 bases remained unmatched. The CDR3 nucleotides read TGTGCCAGCAGTCCGGGACTAGCGGGGGTCGAGCAGTACTTC. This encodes CASSPGLAGVEQYF.

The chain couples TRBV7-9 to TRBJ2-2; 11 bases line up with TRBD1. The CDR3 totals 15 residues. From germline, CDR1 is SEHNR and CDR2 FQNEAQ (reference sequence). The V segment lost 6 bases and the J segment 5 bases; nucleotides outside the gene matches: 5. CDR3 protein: CASRGWDRGTGELFF. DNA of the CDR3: TGTGCCAGCAGGGGATGGGACAGGGGGACCGGGGAGCTGTTTTTT.

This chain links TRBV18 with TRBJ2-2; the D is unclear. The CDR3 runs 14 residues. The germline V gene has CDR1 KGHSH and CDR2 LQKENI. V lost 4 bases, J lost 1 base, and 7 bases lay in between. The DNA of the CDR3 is TGTGCCAGCTCACGAACTCAGAACACCGGGGAGCTGTTTTTT. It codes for CASSRTQNTGELFF.

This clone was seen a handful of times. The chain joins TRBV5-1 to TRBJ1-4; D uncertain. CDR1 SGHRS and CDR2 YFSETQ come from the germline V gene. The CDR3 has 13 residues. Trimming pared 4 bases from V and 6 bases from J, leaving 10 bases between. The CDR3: CASSSPVDEKLFF. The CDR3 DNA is TGCGCCAGCAGCAGCCCGGTGGATGAAAAACTGTTTTTT.

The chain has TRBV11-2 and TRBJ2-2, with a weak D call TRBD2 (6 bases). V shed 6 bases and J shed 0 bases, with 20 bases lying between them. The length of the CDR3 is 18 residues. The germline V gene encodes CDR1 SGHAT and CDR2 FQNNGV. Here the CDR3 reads CASSAFGGYLTNTGELFF. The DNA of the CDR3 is TGTGCCAGCAGTGCGTTCGGAGGGTATCTCACGAACACCGGGGAGCTGTTTTTT.

Here the CDR3 reads CASSLAQGAFYGYTF. Here the CDR3 DNA reads TGCGCCAGCAGCTTGGCGCAGGGGGCATTCTATGGCTACACCTTC. The chain carries TRBV5-1 and TRBJ1-2, with 8 nucleotides matching TRBD1. The V gene end was trimmed by 0 bases and the J gene end by 4 bases; junction bases not matched to a gene: 5. CDR1 is SGHRS, CDR2 YFSETQ, per germline. CDR3 size: 15 residues.

The CDR3 sequence is CASSLEGGSNQPQHF. The CDR3 region has the DNA TGTGCCAGCAGCTTAGAGGGCGGGAGCAATCAGCCCCAGCATTTT. This rearrangement joins TRBV7-9 to TRBJ1-5; D is uncertain. From germline, CDR1 is SEHNR and CDR2 FQNEAQ (reference sequence). The germline V and J ends were trimmed by 1 base and 1 base, with 8 bases remaining between them. There are 15 residues in the CDR3. Full variable domain (outside the CDR3, taken from reference TRBV7-9 and TRBJ1-5): DTGVSQNPRHKITKRGQNVTFRCDPISEHNRLYWYRQTLGQGPEFLTYFQNEAQLEKSRLLSDRFSAERPKGSFSTLEIQRTEQGDSAMYLCASSLEGGSNQPQHFGDGTRLSIL.

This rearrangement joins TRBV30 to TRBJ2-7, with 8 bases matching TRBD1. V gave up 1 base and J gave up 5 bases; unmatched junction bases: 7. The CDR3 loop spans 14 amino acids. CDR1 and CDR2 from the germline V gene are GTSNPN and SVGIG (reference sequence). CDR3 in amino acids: CAWSDQGAGHEQYF. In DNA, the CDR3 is TGTGCCTGGAGTGACCAGGGGGCAGGCCACGAGCAGTACTTC.

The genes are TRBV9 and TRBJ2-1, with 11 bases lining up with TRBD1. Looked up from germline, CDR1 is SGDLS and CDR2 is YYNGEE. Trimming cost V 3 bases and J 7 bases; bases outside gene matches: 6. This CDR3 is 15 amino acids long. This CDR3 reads CASSARDRGWNEQFF. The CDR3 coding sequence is TGTGCCAGCAGCGCCCGGGACAGGGGGTGGAATGAGCAGTTCTTC.

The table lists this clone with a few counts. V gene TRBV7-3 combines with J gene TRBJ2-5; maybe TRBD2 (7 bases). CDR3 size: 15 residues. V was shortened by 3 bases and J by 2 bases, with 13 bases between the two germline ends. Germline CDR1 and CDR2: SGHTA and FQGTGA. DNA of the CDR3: TGTGCCAGCAGCTTGAGGGGGGGGGCACAAGAGACCCAGTACTTC. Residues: CASSLRGGAQETQYF.

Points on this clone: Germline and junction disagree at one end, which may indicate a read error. The CDR3 sequence is CSSSFTGSGELFF. CDR3 in DNA: TGTTCCAGCAGCTTCACAGGGTCCGGGGAGCTGTTTTTT. The chain joins TRBV7-9 to TRBJ2-2; tentatively, D is TRBD1 (6 bases). Per germline, CDR1 SEHNR and CDR2 FQNEAQ (reference sequence). The CDR3 contains 13 residues. The full variable domain, completed using reference TRBV7-9 and TRBJ2-2, is DTGVSQNPRHKITKRGQNVTFRCDPISEHNRLYWYRQTLGQGPEFLTYFQNEAQLEKSRLLSDRFSAERPKGSFSTLEIQRTEQGDSAMYLCSSSFTGSGELFFGEGSRLTVL.

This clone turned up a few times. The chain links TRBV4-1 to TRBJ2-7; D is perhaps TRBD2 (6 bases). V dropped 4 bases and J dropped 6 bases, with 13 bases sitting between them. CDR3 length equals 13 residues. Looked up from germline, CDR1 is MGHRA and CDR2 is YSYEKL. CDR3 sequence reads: CASSRGGVLEQYF. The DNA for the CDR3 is TGCGCCAGCAGCCGTGGCGGGGTTCTCGAGCAGTACTTC.

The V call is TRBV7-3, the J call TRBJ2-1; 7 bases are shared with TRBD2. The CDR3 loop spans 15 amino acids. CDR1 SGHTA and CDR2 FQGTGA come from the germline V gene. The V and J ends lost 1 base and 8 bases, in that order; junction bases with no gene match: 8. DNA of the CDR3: TGTGCCAGCAGCTTAAGCCTAGCGGTAGGCTATGAGCAGTTCTTC. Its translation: CASSLSLAVGYEQFF.

Here the CDR3 DNA reads TGCGCCAGCAGCTTGGTTTTCAGCGACAGGGGGGATGAAAAACTGTTTTTT. This gives the protein CASSLVFSDRGDEKLFF. The chain is built from TRBV5-1 and TRBJ1-4; 9 bases match TRBD1. There are 17 residues in the CDR3. With 0 bases clipped from V and 6 bases from J, the junction kept 9 bases outside the gene matches. CDR1 SGHRS and CDR2 YFSETQ come from the germline V gene.

The CDR3 nucleotides are TGTGCCAGCAGCGAGACTAGCGGGGCAGGCTACGAGCAGTACTTC. As protein: CASSETSGAGYEQYF. The chain couples TRBV11-3 to TRBJ2-7, with 11 bases fitting TRBD2. The CDR3 loop spans 15 amino acids. V was clipped by 5 bases and J by 3 bases; unmatched bases: 6. In germline, CDR1 is SGHNT, CDR2 YENEEA.

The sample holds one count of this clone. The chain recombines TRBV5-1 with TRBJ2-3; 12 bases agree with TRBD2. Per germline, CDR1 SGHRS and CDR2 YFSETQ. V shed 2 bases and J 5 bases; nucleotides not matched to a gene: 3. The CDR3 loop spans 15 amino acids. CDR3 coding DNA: TGCGCCAGCAGCTTTACGACTAGCGGGAGAGATACGCAGTATTTT. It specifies CASSFTTSGRDTQYF.

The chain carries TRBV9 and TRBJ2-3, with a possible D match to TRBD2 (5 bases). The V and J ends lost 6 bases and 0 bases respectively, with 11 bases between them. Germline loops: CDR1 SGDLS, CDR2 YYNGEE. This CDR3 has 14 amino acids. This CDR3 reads CASTGQRSTDTQYF. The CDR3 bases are TGTGCCAGCACCGGGCAGCGGAGCACAGATACGCAGTATTTT.

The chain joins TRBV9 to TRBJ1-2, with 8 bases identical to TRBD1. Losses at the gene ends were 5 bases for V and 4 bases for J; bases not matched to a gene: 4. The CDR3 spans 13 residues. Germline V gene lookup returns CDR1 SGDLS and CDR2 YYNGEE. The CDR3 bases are TGTGCCAGCAGATCTACAGGGGGCTATGGCTACACCTTC. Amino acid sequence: CASRSTGGYGYTF.

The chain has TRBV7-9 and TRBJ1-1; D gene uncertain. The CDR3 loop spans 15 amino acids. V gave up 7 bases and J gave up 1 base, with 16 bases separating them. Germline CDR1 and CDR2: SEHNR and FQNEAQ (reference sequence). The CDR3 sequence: CASNSHGEWNTEAFF. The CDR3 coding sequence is TGTGCCAGCAACTCGCACGGGGAATGGAACACTGAAGCTTTCTTT.

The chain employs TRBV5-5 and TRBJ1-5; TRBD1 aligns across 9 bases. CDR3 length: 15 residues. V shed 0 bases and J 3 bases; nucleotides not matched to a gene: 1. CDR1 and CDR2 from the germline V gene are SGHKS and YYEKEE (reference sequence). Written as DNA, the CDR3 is TGTGCCAGCAGCTTGGTACAGGGGGCCAATCAGCCCCAGCATTTT. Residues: CASSLVQGANQPQHF.

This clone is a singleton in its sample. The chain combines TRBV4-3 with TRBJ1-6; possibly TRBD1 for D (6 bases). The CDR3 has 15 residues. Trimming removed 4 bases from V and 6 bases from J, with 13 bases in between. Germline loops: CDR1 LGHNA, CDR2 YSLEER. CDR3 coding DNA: TGCGCCAGCAGCCGAGGGGACACGGGTAATTCACCCCTCCACTTT. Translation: CASSRGDTGNSPLHF.

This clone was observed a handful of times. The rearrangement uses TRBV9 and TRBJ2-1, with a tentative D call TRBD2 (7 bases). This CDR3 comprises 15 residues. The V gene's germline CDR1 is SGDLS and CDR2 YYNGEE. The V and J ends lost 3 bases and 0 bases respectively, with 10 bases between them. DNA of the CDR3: TGTGCCAGCAGCGGGGGGGGCCTCTCCTACAATGAGCAGTTCTTC. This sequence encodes CASSGGGLSYNEQFF.